What follows is one T cell receptor beta chain and its context. Germline lookup yields CDR1 SQVTM and CDR2 ANQGSEA. The CDR3 is made up of 13 amino acids. Unmatched junction bases numbered 5, after V lost 6 bases and J lost 3 bases. The sample belongs to a study of shared clonotypes between healthy human individuals. Assay: immunoSEQ multiplex PCR; the TCRdb copy retains only in-frame clones and omits some. The repertoire holds 2 million to 3 million clones, with about 92% as singletons. The receptor was isolated from a man younger than 35 in good health. Material: naive CD4+ T cells sorted from blood. The subset: CD45RA+ positively selected. V usage is TRBV29-1 and J usage is TRBJ1-5; TRBD1 matches 7 bases. The chain's CDR3 is CSVGGQDNQPQHF. In nucleotides, the CDR3 is TGCAGCGTCGGAGGACAGGACAATCAGCCCCAGCATTTT.